Detailed here is one T cell receptor beta chain. Followed over time, Seattle patients had been enrolled while infection was active. In the original analysis: Amplification with reference gene primers provided the estimates of nucleated cell counts. Sequencing used immunoSEQ multiplex PCR; TCRdb keeps in-frame clones, though not all of them. The V and J calls and clone size are taken from that table; D and trimming were inferred from the DNA. The data show approximately 270,000 clones, around 88% seen once. The data were taken from a study of blood T cell repertoires in COVID-19. Whole-study context: Sources were T cells, B-cell-depleted T cells, or PBMCs; the material itself was cDNA or gDNA.

Between the trimmed V and J ends, which lost 6 bases and 1 base, there was a span of 12 bases. Germline V lookup: CDR1 MNHEY, CDR2 SMNVEV (reference sequence). The CDR3 covers 15 residues. Sequencing was done on a sample of peripheral blood. The receptor comes from a woman aged 25-40 years with COVID-19, enrolled during active disease. This chain connects TRBV27 to TRBJ2-2; D unresolved. CDR3 amino acids: CASSLRKQNTGELFF. The CDR3 DNA reads TGTGCCAGCAGCCTCAGGAAACAGAACACCGGGGAGCTGTTTTTT.